Listed below are T cell receptor beta chains from one sample, sequenced in a study of shared clonotypes between healthy human individuals. Sequenced by immunoSEQ multiplex PCR; TCRdb stores in-frame clones only, minus some. The data hold some 1,900,000 clones, with just under 95% observed a single time. Sequenced sample: naive CD8+ T cells sorted from blood. The receptors derive from a man aged 18 to 30 in good health. The CDR3 runs from the conserved cysteine through the conserved F or W. The order of the fields is D gene, V gene, clone size, J gene, CDR3 DNA, CDR3 protein. The D gene is left open where the match is weak. Only some rows state a clone size, as once, few, many or a class for expanded clones.

-	TRBV10-3	-	TRBJ1-2	TGTGCCATCAGTGAGTCGCCAGAAATTTATGGCTACACCTTC	CAISESPEIYGYTF
-	TRBV5-6	-	TRBJ1-4	TGTGCCAGCAGCTTGGCTTTCGGGGGCGGGCATGAAAAACTGTTTTTT	CASSLAFGGGHEKLFF
TRBD1	TRBV29-1	-	TRBJ2-3	TGCAGCTTCGACAGGGGGCCGGCAGATACGCAGTATTTT	CSFDRGPADTQYF
TRBD2	TRBV5-4	-	TRBJ2-7	TGTGCCAGCAGCTTGAGGGCTAGCGGGGGGTACGAGCAGTACTTC	CASSLRASGGYEQYF
-	TRBV7-8	-	TRBJ2-1	TGTGCCAGCAGCCCACCGGAGGCTTGGCCCTCGGGGCAGTTCTTC	CASSPPEAWPSGQFF
TRBD1	TRBV6-6	-	TRBJ1-1	TGTGCCAGCAGTTACTCGGGACAGTCCGCTGAAGCTTTCTTT	CASSYSGQSAEAFF
-	TRBV23-1	few	TRBJ1-3	TGCGCCAGCAGTCAATTAGGGACCTCTGGAAACACCATATATTTT	CASSQLGTSGNTIYF
-	TRBV28	-	TRBJ2-3	TGTGCCAGCAGTTTATCAGGGGATACGCAGTATTTT	CASSLSGDTQYF
-	TRBV2	-	TRBJ1-1	TGTGCCAGCAGTCAGATTGCGAACACTGAAGCTTTCTTT	CASSQIANTEAFF
-	TRBV6-5	-	TRBJ2-1	TGTGCCAGCAGTCCCCTAGGCGGTGGGGGTGAGCAGTTCTTC	CASSPLGGGGEQFF
TRBD2	TRBV11-2	-	TRBJ2-7	TGTGCCAGCAGCTTCCTAGCGGGGGGGCCCGGGTCCTACGAGCAGTACTTC	CASSFLAGGPGSYEQYF
-	TRBV5-1	-	TRBJ2-7	TGCGCCAGCTCGGGGGACTCCTACGAGCAGTACTTC	CASSGDSYEQYF
-	TRBV30	-	TRBJ1-6	TGTGCCTGGGATCTTTTACGGGGGCCTAATTCACCCCTCCACTTT	CAWDLLRGPNSPLHF
-	TRBV5-4	once	TRBJ1-1	TGTGCCAGCAGCTTCACGATGAACACTGAAGCTTTCTTT	CASSFTMNTEAFF
-	TRBV19	-	TRBJ1-6	TGTGCCAGTAGTGGGACGGTATCCTCCTATAATTCACCCCTCCACTTT	CASSGTVSSYNSPLHF
-	TRBV6-1	many	TRBJ2-1	TGTGCCAGCAGTGAACCCGTCAATGAGCAGTTCTTC	CASSEPVNEQFF
-	TRBV10-2	once	TRBJ2-7	TGCGCCAGCAGGGCTATAGTCGAGGAGCAGTACTTC	CASRAIVEEQYF
-	TRBV7-9	-	TRBJ1-3	TGTGCCAGCAGCTTAGTTGGCGGGAGGTCTGGAAACACCATATATTTT	CASSLVGGRSGNTIYF
TRBD1	TRBV15	once	TRBJ2-7	TGTGCCACCAGCAGGGCTGTAGGACAGGCCTCCTACGAGCAGTACTTC	CATSRAVGQASYEQYF
TRBD2	TRBV5-1	-	TRBJ2-7	TGCGCCAGCAGCAACTCACTAGCGGGAGGGGGTAGCTACGAGCAGTACTTC	CASSNSLAGGGSYEQYF
-	TRBV5-1	once	TRBJ2-5	TGCGCCAGCAGCTTAGAAGGGGGAGTCGGGGAGACCCAGTACTTC	CASSLEGGVGETQYF
-	TRBV4-1	-	TRBJ1-2	TGCGCCAGCAGCCAAGATCGTGGGGTCTATGGCTACACCTTC	CASSQDRGVYGYTF
-	TRBV7-8	-	TRBJ2-2	TGTGCCAGCAGCTTAATGGCAGGGGATGCCGGGGAGCTGTTTTTT	CASSLMAGDAGELFF
TRBD2	TRBV7-8	-	TRBJ2-7	TGTGCCAGCAGCCAGGGACTAGCGGGGGCCCACTCCTACGAGCAGTACTTC	CASSQGLAGAHSYEQYF
-	TRBV29-1	-	TRBJ2-2	TGCAGCGTTCGGACCGTTAACACCGGGGAGCTGTTTTTT	CSVRTVNTGELFF
TRBD2	TRBV10-1	-	TRBJ2-7	TGCGCCAGCAGTGACCCAGCGGGAGCTAACGAGCAGTACTTC	CASSDPAGANEQYF
TRBD1	TRBV4-1	once	TRBJ2-3	TGCGCCAGCAGCCTACTTCAGGGGGCAGATACGCAGTATTTT	CASSLLQGADTQYF
TRBD1	TRBV7-8	-	TRBJ1-5	TGTGCCAGCAGCTTAGGATGGTCCTCAGGGGGTGGCAATCAGCCCCAGCATTTT	CASSLGWSSGGGNQPQHF
-	TRBV19	-	TRBJ1-5	TGTGCCAGTAGCACCGGTGTGGTCTCGTATCAGCCCCAGCATTTT	CASSTGVVSYQPQHF
TRBD2	TRBV28	-	TRBJ2-3	TGTGCCACCTCGGCGGGGGTCCACACAGATACGCAGTATTTT	CATSAGVHTDTQYF
TRBD1	TRBV27	-	TRBJ1-2	TGTGCCAGCAGTTTAAAGGTGACAGGGCCTCTCGACTATGGCTACACCTTC	CASSLKVTGPLDYGYTF
-	TRBV5-1	-	TRBJ2-5	TGCGCCAGCAGCTTGGAAGCAGGGGCCCAAGAGACCCAGTACTTC	CASSLEAGAQETQYF
TRBD2	TRBV6-5	-	TRBJ2-7	TGTGCCAGCACCGCTGGGGGGGGGTTCGGTTCTGAGCAGTACTTC	CASTAGGGFGSEQYF
TRBD2	TRBV10-3	once	TRBJ2-1	TGTGCCATCAGTGACCAACGGACTAGCGGGAGGTATGAGCAGTTCTTC	CAISDQRTSGRYEQFF
-	TRBV15	-	TRBJ1-2	TGTGCCACCAGCAGTGGGCAGCGAGACGGCTACACCTTC	CATSSGQRDGYTF
-	TRBV19	-	TRBJ2-1	TGTGCCAGTAGTATTGCGGGACTTACCCTATATGATGAGCAGTTCTTC	CASSIAGLTLYDEQFF
-	TRBV4-1	once	TRBJ2-7	TGCGCCAGCAGCCAAGTAGTGGGCGGGGACTACGAGCAGTACTTC	CASSQVVGGDYEQYF
TRBD2	TRBV11-2	-	TRBJ2-5	TGTGCCAGCAGCCCCCGGACTAGCGGGAGACGACAAGAGACCCAGTACTTC	CASSPRTSGRRQETQYF
-	TRBV5-6	-	TRBJ1-1	TGTGCCAGCAGCCAAGGGGCAGGAGACAACACTGAAGCTTTCTTT	CASSQGAGDNTEAFF
-	TRBV28	-	TRBJ1-1	TGTGCCAGCAGTTTATTTGGGGAGAACACTGAAGCTTTCTTT	CASSLFGENTEAFF
-	TRBV7-9	-	TRBJ2-5	TGTGCCAGCAGCATACCCGGGTGGGGGGAGACCCAGTACTTC	CASSIPGWGETQYF
TRBD2	TRBV19	-	TRBJ2-1	TGTGCCAGTAGTTTAGCGGGGGAACCGGGTGAGCAGTTCTTC	CASSLAGEPGEQFF
-	TRBV30	once	TRBJ1-1	TGTGCCTGGAGTTCACGCCCCAGTTTGGACACTGAAGCTTTCTTT	CAWSSRPSLDTEAFF